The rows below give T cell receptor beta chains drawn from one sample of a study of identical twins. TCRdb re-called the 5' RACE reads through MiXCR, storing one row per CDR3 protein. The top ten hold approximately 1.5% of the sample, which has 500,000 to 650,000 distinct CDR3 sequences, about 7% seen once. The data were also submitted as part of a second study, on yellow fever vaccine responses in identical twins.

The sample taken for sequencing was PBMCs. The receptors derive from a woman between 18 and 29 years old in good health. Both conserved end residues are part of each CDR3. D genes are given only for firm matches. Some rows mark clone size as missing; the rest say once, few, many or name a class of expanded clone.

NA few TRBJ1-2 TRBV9 TGTGCCAGCAGCGTTGGGACACCCGCCGCGACCTTC CASSVGTPAATF
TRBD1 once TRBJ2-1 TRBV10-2 TGCGCCAGCAGTGAGTCGGCAGCCAGGGGGAACAATGAGCAGTTCTTC CASSESAARGNNEQFF
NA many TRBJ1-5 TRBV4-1 TGCGCCAGCAGCCAAGTGTTCGTTAGCAATCAGCCCCAGCATTTT CASSQVFVSNQPQHF
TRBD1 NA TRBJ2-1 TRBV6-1 TGTGCCAGCAGGCGGACCGGGACAGGGGGATACAATGAGCAGTTCTTC CASRRTGTGGYNEQFF
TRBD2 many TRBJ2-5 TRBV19 TGTGCCACCTCAAGGGGGGTAGCGGGGCTGTCAGAGACCCAGTACTTC CATSRGVAGLSETQYF
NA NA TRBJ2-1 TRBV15 TGTGCCACCAGCAGAGTGGACTCCTGGCAGTTCTTC CATSRVDSWQFF
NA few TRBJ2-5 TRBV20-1 TGCAGTGCTAGAGATCTAGCCCCCCAGGCGTTGACCCAAGAGACCCAGTACTTC CSARDLAPQALTQETQYF
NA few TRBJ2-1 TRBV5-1 TGCGCCAGCAGCTTGGCAGAGGGTGAGCAGTTCTTC CASSLAEGEQFF
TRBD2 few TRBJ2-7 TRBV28 TGTGCCAGCAGTTTAGTTCTAGCGGGTGTGTACGAGCAGTACTTC CASSLVLAGVYEQYF
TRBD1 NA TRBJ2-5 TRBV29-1 TGCAGTGGGGCACAGGGGGAGACCCAGTACTTC CSGAQGETQYF
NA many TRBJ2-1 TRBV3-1 TGTGCCAGCAGCCAAGATTTCACCAATGAGCAGTTCTTC CASSQDFTNEQFF
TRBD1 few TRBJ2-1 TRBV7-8 TGTGCCAGCAGCTTCAACCGGGACAGGGAACTGAATGAGCAGTTCTTC CASSFNRDRELNEQFF
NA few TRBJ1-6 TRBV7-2 TGTGCCAGCAGCGCCTCGAATTCACCCCTCCACTTT CASSASNSPLHF
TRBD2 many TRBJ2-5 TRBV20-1 TGCAGTGCTAGAGTTGGGGGGGGAGAGACCCAGTACTTC CSARVGGGETQYF
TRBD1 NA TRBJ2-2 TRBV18 TGTGCCAGCTCGAGACAGGGGGCGGCGACCGGGGAGCTGTTTTTT CASSRQGAATGELFF
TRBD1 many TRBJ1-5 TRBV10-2 TGCGCCAGCAGCCGAACAGGGGTGCCTAGCAATCAGCCCCAGCATTTT CASSRTGVPSNQPQHF
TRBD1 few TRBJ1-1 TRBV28 TGTGCCAGCAGAACCACAGGGGTCATGAACACTGAAGCTTTCTTT CASRTTGVMNTEAFF
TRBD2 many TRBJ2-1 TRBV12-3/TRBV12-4 TGTGCCAGCAGTTTAGTAGCGGGAGGGCCGTTTGAGCAGTTCTTC CASSLVAGGPFEQFF
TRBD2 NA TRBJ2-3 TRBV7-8 TGTGCCAGCAGCAAAACTAGCGGGAGGGGGGCCACAGATACGCAGTATTTT CASSKTSGRGATDTQYF
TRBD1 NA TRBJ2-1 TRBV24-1 TGTGCCACCAGTACAGGGGGCTCCTACAATGAGCAGTTCTTC CATSTGGSYNEQFF
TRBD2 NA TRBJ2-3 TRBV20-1 TGCAGTGCTAAGCTAGCGGGCACAGATACGCAGTATTTT CSAKLAGTDTQYF
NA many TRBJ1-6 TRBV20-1 TGCAGTGCTAGCCAGGGATCCGGGAATTCACCCCTCCACTTT CSASQGSGNSPLHF
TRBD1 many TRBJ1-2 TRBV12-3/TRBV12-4 TGTGCCAGCAGTCCATCCGGGACAGGAGCCTATGGCTACACCTTC CASSPSGTGAYGYTF
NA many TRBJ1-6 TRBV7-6 TGTGCCAGCAGCTTAGTAGCAGGGTATAATTCACCCCTCCACTTT CASSLVAGYNSPLHF
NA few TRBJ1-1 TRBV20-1 TGCAGTGCTAGGGCTGCCACTGAAGCTTTCTTT CSARAATEAFF
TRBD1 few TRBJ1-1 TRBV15 TGTGCCACCAGCAGAGACGGGACAGGCGCTGAAGCTTTCTTT CATSRDGTGAEAFF
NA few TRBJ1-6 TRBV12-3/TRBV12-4 TGTGCCAGCAGCCGTGGGGAGGGGACCCTCCACTTT CASSRGEGTLHF
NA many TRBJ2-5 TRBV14 TGTGCCAGCAGCCAGGGTCTGGGAGAGACCCAGTACTTC CASSQGLGETQYF
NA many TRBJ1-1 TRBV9 TGTGCCAGCAGCGTAGGTCAGGGCACTGAAGCTTTCTTT CASSVGQGTEAFF
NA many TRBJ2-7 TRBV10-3 TGTGCCATCAGTGTGGCGGGCGGACCCTACGAGCAGTACTTC CAISVAGGPYEQYF
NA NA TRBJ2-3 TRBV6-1 TGTGCCAGCAGTCGCTACTACATGAGGGGCACAGATACGCAGTATTTT CASSRYYMRGTDTQYF
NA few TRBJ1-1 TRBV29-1 TGCAGCGTTGATGGATATAGAGGGGGAGCGAACACTGAAGCTTTCTTT CSVDGYRGGANTEAFF
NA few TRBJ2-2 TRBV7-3 TGTGCCAGCAGAGCGGCGGGGACGAACACCGGGGAGCTGTTTTTT CASRAAGTNTGELFF
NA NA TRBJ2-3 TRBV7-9 TGTGCCAGCAGCTTAGCCCCCCAACTCACAGATACGCAGTATTTT CASSLAPQLTDTQYF
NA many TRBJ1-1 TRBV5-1 TGCGCCAGCAGCTTGGCTGGGGAAGCTTTCTTT CASSLAGEAFF
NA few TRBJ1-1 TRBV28 TGTGCCAGCAGTTTTGGGTCCGCTCCTGAAGCTTTCTTT CASSFGSAPEAFF
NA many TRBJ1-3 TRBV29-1 TGCAGCGGGACAGTCTCTGGAAACACCATATATTTT CSGTVSGNTIYF
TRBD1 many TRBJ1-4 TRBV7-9 TGTGCCAGCAGCCCTGGACAGGGGGCTCCAACTAATGAAAAACTGTTTTTT CASSPGQGAPTNEKLFF
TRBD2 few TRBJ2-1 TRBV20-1 TGCAGTGCTAGAGATGGGGGAAGCGGGAGCTCCTACAATGAGCAGTTCTTC CSARDGGSGSSYNEQFF
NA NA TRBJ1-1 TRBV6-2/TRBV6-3 TGTGCCAGCGCGGGCACTGAAGCTTTCTTT CASAGTEAFF
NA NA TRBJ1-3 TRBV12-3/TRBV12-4 TGTGCCAGCAGTTTTGCCGGAAACACCATATATTTT CASSFAGNTIYF
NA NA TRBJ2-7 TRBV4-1 TGCGCCAGCAGCCATAATTCAATAAAGCAGGGGTCTGGTCAATCCTACGAGCAGTACTTC CASSHNSIKQGSGQSYEQYF
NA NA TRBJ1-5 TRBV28 TGTGCCAGCAGTCTCCCGTCATCTAGGCAGCCCCAGCATTTT CASSLPSSRQPQHF
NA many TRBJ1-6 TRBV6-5 TGTGCCAGCAGTTACAATATGCCAGGGAATAATTCACCCCTCCACTTT CASSYNMPGNNSPLHF
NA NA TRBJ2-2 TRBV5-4 TGTGCCAGCAGCTTTGGGGGTACCCGCGGGAACACCGGGGAGCTGTTTTTT CASSFGGTRGNTGELFF
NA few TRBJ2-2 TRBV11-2 TGTGCCAGCAGCTTGACATCTCTAGCGATCGGGCGAAACACGAACACCGGGGAGCTGTTTTTT CASSLTSLAIGRNTNTGELFF